Shown below are 25 T cell receptor beta chains from a single sample sequenced in a study of blood T cells in healthy people across ages. Together with a sample-barcoded 5' primer, a J-beta primer mix was included in a second PCR lasting about 7 to 12 cycles. Using its own MiXCR run on the 5' RACE reads, TCRdb lists one record per CDR3 protein. The sample consists of about 2 million distinct CDR3 sequences, roughly 49% of them appearing once. Sequences were obtained from blood. These receptor sequences come from a woman between 40 and 50 years old in good health.

This clonotype was counted between two and nine times. This chain uses TRBV4-1 with TRBJ2-5; D may be TRBD1 (6 bases). V was trimmed by 2 bases and J by 1 base, leaving 11 bases between them. The CDR3 extends over 15 amino acids. CDR1 MGHRA and CDR2 YSYEKL come from the germline V gene. The CDR3 loop reads CASSQSDRTQETQYF. CDR3 DNA: TGCGCCAGCAGCCAAAGCGACAGGACCCAAGAGACCCAGTACTTC.

The chain couples TRBV10-3 to TRBJ2-5, with a weak D call TRBD1 (5 bases). The germline gives CDR1 ENHRY, CDR2 SYGVKD. The CDR3 is made up of 13 amino acids. Between the trimmed V and J ends, which lost 6 bases and 1 base, there was a span of 9 bases. The CDR3 protein is CAIRQDVQETQYF. As DNA, the CDR3 is TGTGCCATCAGACAGGACGTCCAAGAGACCCAGTACTTC.

The CDR3 region has the DNA TGTGCCATCAGTGAGGGGACAGGGGGCCAGCATGAAAAACTGTTTTTT. The encoded protein is CAISEGTGGQHEKLFF. The V gene is TRBV10-3, the J gene TRBJ1-4; 12 bases fit TRBD1. CDR1 ENHRY and CDR2 SYGVKD come from the germline V gene. Unmatched junction bases numbered 4, after V lost 2 bases and J lost 6 bases. The CDR3 length is 16 residues.

The chain joins TRBV4-1 to TRBJ2-2; 13 nucleotides agree with TRBD2. The CDR3 has 17 amino acids. V lost 4 bases to trimming and J lost 6 bases; unmatched junction nucleotides: 8. Germline assignment: CDR1 MGHRA and CDR2 YSYEKL. The CDR3 nucleotides read TGCGCCAGCAGCCCGCCCCCACTAGCGGGGGGGCCCGGGGAGCTGTTTTTT. Translating it yields CASSPPPLAGGPGELFF.

J is TRBJ2-1 and V is TRBV28, with TRBD1 matching over 8 bases. V lost 5 bases and J lost 4; bases outside the gene matches: 10. Germline CDR1 and CDR2: MDHEN and SYDVKM. This CDR3 has 16 amino acids. The CDR3 DNA is TGTGCCAGCAGTCTCATACCCGGGACAGGTTACAATGAGCAGTTCTTC. Translating it yields CASSLIPGTGYNEQFF.

V usage is TRBV3-1 and J usage is TRBJ2-1; the D gene is possibly TRBD2 (6 bases). Germline CDR1 is LGHDT and CDR2 is YNNKEL (reference sequence). There are 12 residues in the CDR3. The ends were cut back, 2 bases at V and 8 bases at J, with 7 bases in the middle. DNA of the CDR3: TGTGCCAGCAGCCAACCTAGCGATGAGCAGTTCTTC. Translated: CASSQPSDEQFF.

The gene calls are TRBV15 and TRBJ1-4, with unresolved D. CDR1 is LNHNV, CDR2 YYDKDF, per germline (reference sequence). V dropped 1 base and J dropped 8 bases, with 17 bases sitting between them. CDR3 length: 16 residues. CDR3 sequence reads: CATSRGPSATREKLFF. CDR3 in DNA: TGTGCCACCAGCAGAGGCCCAAGTGCTACGAGGGAAAAACTGTTTTTT. The whole variable domain, filled in from reference TRBV15 and TRBJ1-4, reads DAMVIQNPRYQVTQFGKPVTLSCSQTLNHNVMYWYQQKSSQAPKLLFHYYDKDFNNEADTPDNFQSRRPNTSFCFLDIRSPGLGDTAMYLCATSRGPSATREKLFFGSGTQLSVL.

This rearrangement joins TRBV4-2 to TRBJ1-5; D gene unclear. Germline values: CDR1 LGHNA, CDR2 YNFKEQ. This CDR3 contains 13 residues. Deletions cut 1 base from V and 6 bases from J, with 7 bases between. The CDR3 loop is CASSQVMGQPQHF. In nucleotides, the CDR3 is TGTGCCAGCAGCCAAGTTATGGGTCAGCCCCAGCATTTT.

This clonotype was picked up one time. The chain is built from TRBV3-1 and TRBJ2-5; 7 nucleotides match TRBD1. V dropped 4 bases and J dropped 12; count of bases not matched to a gene: 5. Per germline, CDR1 LGHDT and CDR2 YNNKEL (reference sequence). There are 11 residues in the CDR3. The CDR3 sequence: CASSPGTVEYF. CDR3 nucleotides: TGTGCCAGCAGCCCCGGGACAGTAGAGTACTTC.

This clonotype was detected only a few times. The chain's CDR3 is CASSRSPEQPQHF. CDR3 DNA sequence: TGCGCCAGCAGCCGCAGTCCGGAGCAGCCCCAGCATTTT. The genes are TRBV4-3 and TRBJ1-5; no reliable D call. With 4 bases removed from V and 7 bases from J, the gap between germline ends came to 11 bases. CDR1 is LGHNA, CDR2 YSLEER, per germline. The CDR3 runs to 13 residues.

This clonotype was detected once. V and J are TRBV6-2 or TRBV6-3 and TRBJ1-5; D gene ambiguous. Germline CDR1 is MNHEY and CDR2 is SVGEGT. The CDR3 covers 15 residues. Trimming left V 6 bases short and J 2 bases short, with 14 bases between. The chain's CDR3 is CASRLRVSGNQPQHF. CDR3 bases: TGTGCCAGCAGGCTCCGTGTTTCGGGCAATCAGCCCCAGCATTTT.

The chain recombines TRBV20-1 with TRBJ2-4; D is undetermined. Germline loops: CDR1 DFQATT, CDR2 SNEGSKA (reference sequence). The V and J ends lost 5 bases and 0 bases respectively, with 20 bases between them. The CDR3 length is 17 residues. The DNA for the CDR3 is TGCAGTGCTCTCTTAGGGCATCAAGCCCTAGCCAAAAACATTCAGTACTTC. Protein product: CSALLGHQALAKNIQYF.

The V and J genes are TRBV29-1 and TRBJ1-4; 7 nucleotides line up with TRBD1. The V segment lost 4 bases and the J segment 2 bases; nucleotides outside the gene matches: 4. In germline, CDR1 is SQVTM, CDR2 ANQGSEA. The CDR3 extends over 14 amino acids. The CDR3 DNA is TGCAGCGTTGGGCAGGGGGTTACTAATGAAAAACTGTTTTTT. It encodes CSVGQGVTNEKLFF.

The chain uses TRBV9 and TRBJ1-2, with 9 bases aligning to TRBD1. J was trimmed by 13 bases and V by 4 bases; bases with no gene match: 14. From germline, CDR1 is SGDLS and CDR2 YYNGEE. This CDR3 spans 14 amino acids. Here the CDR3 reads CASSPETGGVVGTF. CDR3 nucleotides: TGTGCCAGCAGCCCTGAGACAGGGGGAGTCGTGGGCACCTTC.

The V call is TRBV5-1, the J call TRBJ2-5; perhaps TRBD1 as D (5 bases). Germline loops: CDR1 SGHRS, CDR2 YFSETQ. Deletions cut 2 bases from V and 5 bases from J, with 13 bases between. The CDR3 is 14 amino acids. The CDR3 bases are TGCGCCAGCAGCTTTAGGGGAAGCTTGGAGACCCAGTACTTC. Residues: CASSFRGSLETQYF.

This chain uses TRBV3-1 with TRBJ1-1, with D unclear. The V gene lost 4 bases and the J gene lost 7 bases, with 13 bases spanning the gap. The CDR3 totals 13 residues. Germline-derived CDR1 and CDR2 are LGHDT and YNNKEL (reference sequence). As DNA, the CDR3 is TGTGCCAGCAGCCCCCGGTACAGTAATGAAGCTTTCTTT. It codes for CASSPRYSNEAFF.

To note about this clonotype: The CDR3 does not close with the conserved phenylalanine or tryptophan, likely indicating a read error. The rearrangement links TRBV28 to TRBJ2-4, with D possibly TRBD2 on 6 matching bases. Near its end, the DNA agrees better with TRBJ2-7, so the J call may be wrong. The CDR3 has 12 amino acids. Germline V lookup: CDR1 MDHEN, CDR2 SYDVKM. CDR3 in amino acids: CASSLLGGEQYL. The CDR3 region has the DNA TGTGCCAGCAGTTTATTGGGAGGCGAGCAGTACTTA.

The rearrangement uses TRBV3-1 and TRBJ2-1, with TRBD1 matching over 8 bases. Germline loops: CDR1 LGHDT, CDR2 YNNKEL (reference sequence). This CDR3 has 16 residues. V lost 2 bases to trimming and J lost 7 bases; unmatched junction nucleotides: 10. CDR3 DNA: TGTGCCAGCAGCCAACGACGGGACAGGCCGGCGAATGAGCAGTTCTTC. Translation: CASSQRRDRPANEQFF.

J is TRBJ1-4 and V is TRBV27; D remains ambiguous. This CDR3 is built from 15 residues. The V and J ends lost 8 bases and 6 bases respectively, with 19 bases between them. Germline loops: CDR1 MNHEY, CDR2 SMNVEV (reference sequence). The CDR3 reads CASSEVLDRHEKLFF. The CDR3, as DNA: TGTGCCAGCTCGGAGGTACTGGATCGTCATGAAAAACTGTTTTTT.

This clonotype was seen more than once but under ten times. The V and J genes are TRBV9 and TRBJ1-2; D not certain. The CDR3 totals 14 residues. Trimming cost V 0 bases and J 4 bases, with 10 bases left between them. Germline-derived CDR1 and CDR2 are SGDLS and YYNGEE. CDR3 in amino acids: CASSVVSGPYGYTF. CDR3 DNA: TGTGCCAGCAGCGTAGTCTCCGGGCCCTATGGCTACACCTTC.

The gene calls are TRBV6-5 and TRBJ2-5, with TRBD1 matching 11 bases. The junction had 5 bases not matched to a gene; V was cut back by 7 bases and J by 4 bases. CDR1 is MNHEY, CDR2 SVGAGI, per germline. The CDR3 length is 14 residues. Written as DNA, the CDR3 is TGTGCCAGCATCCCTGGGACAGGGGGAGAGACCCAGTACTTC. The encoded protein is CASIPGTGGETQYF.

As regards this clonotype: A much larger clone is a single base away; this may be a read error. The V gene is TRBV6-2 or TRBV6-3, the J gene TRBJ1-2, with D perhaps TRBD1 (5 bases). V was clipped by 5 bases and J by 4 bases, with 14 bases between them. The CDR3 is made up of 14 amino acids. The germline V gene encodes CDR1 MNHEY and CDR2 SVGEGT. The DNA for the CDR3 is TGTGCCAGCAGTGCCCAGGGACTCATCTATGGCTACACCTTC. This sequence encodes CASSAQGLIYGYTF.

In regard to this clonotype: The germline gene is not matched at one end of the junction; a read error may be the cause. J is TRBJ2-5 and V is TRBV25-1; no definite D call. The J call is uncertain, as TRBJ2-7 better fits the DNA end. The CDR3 has 15 residues. CDR1 is MGHDK and CDR2 is SYGVNS in the germline V gene. CDR3 nucleotides: TGTGCCAGCAGGGAATCGCAGCGTTCCCTCTACGAGCAGTACTTC. Amino acids: CASRESQRSLYEQYF.

The chain recombines TRBV7-2 with TRBJ2-7; D may be TRBD1 or TRBD2 (5 bases each). Germline loops: CDR1 SGHTA, CDR2 FQGNSA. The V end was cut by 4 bases, the J end by 6 bases, with 13 bases between. There are 13 residues in the CDR3. The CDR3 region has the DNA TGTGCCAGCAGCTCCCGGGGCGGAAGCGAGCAGTACTTC. It is translated as CASSSRGGSEQYF. The entire variable domain, with the rest obtained from reference TRBV7-2 and TRBJ2-7, is as follows: GAGVSQSPSNKVTEKGKDVELRCDPISGHTALYWYRQSLGQGLEFLIYFQGNSAPDKSGLPSDRFSAERTGGSVSTLTIQRTQQEDSAVYLCASSSRGGSEQYFGPGTRLTVT.

The rearrangement uses TRBV7-8 and TRBJ1-2, with D perhaps matching TRBD1 (6 bases). The CDR3 has 16 residues. Germline V gene data show CDR1 as SGHVS and CDR2 as FQNEAQ. V was shortened by 3 bases and J by 2 bases, with 16 bases between the two germline ends. The CDR3 sequence: CASSFVSIGTNYGYTF. The CDR3 DNA sequence: TGTGCCAGCAGCTTCGTTTCTATCGGGACAAACTATGGCTACACCTTC.